Below, 20 T cell receptor beta chains from the same sample are listed, as sequenced in a study of blood T cell repertoires in COVID-19. The data were produced by immunoSEQ multiplex PCR, yet TCRdb's version contains in-frame clones alone and is incomplete. The table lists approximately 140,000 clones, about 74% of them singletons. Sequencing used peripheral blood. Receptors originate from a man aged 45-65 years with acute or convalescent COVID-19.

The CDR3 here is CASSPFGRGGGGYTF. CDR3 nucleotide sequence: TGTGCCAGCAGTCCTTTCGGGAGGGGAGGAGGTGGCTACACCTTC. V usage is TRBV27 and J usage is TRBJ1-2, with a weak D call TRBD1 (5 bases). CDR3 size: 15 residues. V shed 5 bases and J shed 7 bases, with 20 bases lying between them. From germline, CDR1 is MNHEY and CDR2 SMNVEV (reference sequence).

The chain uses TRBV9 and TRBJ2-1; maybe TRBD2 (5 bases). Trimming left V 0 bases short and J 9 bases short, with 19 bases between. The CDR3 is 16 amino acids. Germline V gene data show CDR1 as SGDLS and CDR2 as YYNGEE. For the CDR3, the DNA is TGTGCCAGCAGCGTAGTTATGAATAGCGCAGGAGGTGAGCAGTTCTTC. Translation gives CASSVVMNSAGGEQFF.

The V call is TRBV6-5, the J call TRBJ2-1; a possible D gene is TRBD2 (7 bases). This CDR3 contains 14 residues. Germline assignment: CDR1 MNHEY and CDR2 SVGAGI. Trimming stripped 0 bases from V and 6 bases from J, with 9 bases between. The DNA of the CDR3 is TGTGCCAGCAGTTACTCGAGGGGGGGCAATGAGCAGTTCTTC. Translated: CASSYSRGGNEQFF.

CDR3 DNA: TGTGCCAGCAGCTTTCCGCTGCGGGGGGGCGAAGATACGCAGTATTTT. Protein: CASSFPLRGGEDTQYF. This chain joins TRBV5-4 and TRBJ2-3, with 9 bases matching TRBD2. V shed 2 bases, J shed 5 bases, and the junction held 9 bases outside the gene matches. CDR1 is SGHNT, CDR2 YYREEE, per germline (reference sequence). This CDR3 spans 16 amino acids.

The gene calls are TRBV12-5 and TRBJ2-2; TRBD2 is a possible D gene (5 bases). V lost 1 base, J lost 8 bases, and 8 bases lay in between. Germline V CDR1 and CDR2: LGHNT, FRNRAP. The CDR3 covers 13 residues. The CDR3 region is CASGLGGPGELFF. CDR3 sequence (DNA): TGTGCTAGTGGTTTGGGAGGGCCGGGGGAGCTGTTTTTT.

The chain employs TRBV20-1 and TRBJ2-1, with TRBD1 matching 7 bases. The CDR3 length is 11 residues. The ends lost 7 bases at V and 13 bases at J; junction bases unmatched: 10. Germline V CDR1 and CDR2: DFQATT, SNEGSKA (reference sequence). The CDR3 DNA follows: TGCAGTGTTCCTTCTGGGGACAGACAGTTCTTC. This gives the protein CSVPSGDRQFF.

V gene TRBV7-9 combines with J gene TRBJ1-6; D not resolved. CDR3 length equals 13 residues. Germline V gene lookup returns CDR1 SEHNR and CDR2 FQNEAQ (reference sequence). Trimming took 1 base from V and 15 from J, leaving 13 bases between them. In nucleotides, the CDR3 is TGTGCCAGCAGCTTAGGTTGGAGCCAAGTCCTCCACTTT. Amino acids: CASSLGWSQVLHF.

There are a few counts of this clone. V is TRBV5-1 and J is TRBJ1-1, with TRBD1 as a possible D gene (5 bases). Trimming removed 3 bases at V and 6 bases at J, with 15 bases between. This CDR3 has 14 amino acids. Germline V CDR1 and CDR2: SGHRS, YFSETQ. This chain's CDR3 is CASSSSEGRAEAFF. The CDR3 nucleotides are TGCGCCAGCAGCTCCTCGGAGGGGAGGGCTGAAGCTTTCTTT.

The genes are TRBV18 and TRBJ1-2; D is unclear. This CDR3 contains 14 residues. Germline loops: CDR1 KGHSH, CDR2 LQKENI. V shed 5 bases and J shed 0 bases, with 10 bases lying between them. The CDR3 is CASSVRDPNYGYTF. DNA for the CDR3: TGTGCCAGCTCAGTAAGAGATCCTAACTATGGCTACACCTTC.

This clone was picked up a small number of times. This chain links TRBV5-1 with TRBJ2-6; D gene uncertain. The CDR3 contains 15 residues. V was clipped by 1 base and J by 1 base, with 6 bases between them. Germline loops: CDR1 SGHRS, CDR2 YFSETQ. This CDR3 is CASSLYGSGANVLTF. The CDR3 DNA reads as TGCGCCAGCAGCTTGTACGGGTCTGGGGCCAACGTCCTGACTTTC.

This rearrangement joins TRBV19 to TRBJ1-2; perhaps TRBD1 as D (5 bases). V was shortened by 4 bases and J by 6 bases, with 9 bases between the two germline ends. CDR1 LNHDA and CDR2 SQIVND come from the germline V gene (reference sequence). The CDR3 runs to 12 residues. In DNA form, the CDR3 reads TGTGCCAGTAGTACAGGGTCGGATGGCTACACCTTC. Its translation is CASSTGSDGYTF.

The V and J genes are TRBV3-1 (or the pseudogene TRBV3-2) and TRBJ1-3; 7 bases match TRBD1. From germline, CDR1 is LGHDT and CDR2 YNNKEL (reference sequence). V trimming: 2 bases; J trimming: 3 bases; junction bases outside the gene matches: 4. CDR3 size: 15 residues. CDR3 amino acids: CASSQNRDSGNTIYF. The CDR3, as DNA: TGTGCCAGCAGCCAAAACCGGGACAGTGGAAACACCATATATTTT.

The CDR3 nucleotides are TGTGCAGCGGGGCAGTATAACACCGGGGAGCTGTTTTTT. Translating it yields CAAGQYNTGELFF. V gene TRBV27 combines with J gene TRBJ2-2; 7 nucleotides line up with TRBD2. Germline V gene sequence: CDR1 MNHEY, CDR2 SMNVEV (reference sequence). CDR3 length: 13 amino acids.

V is TRBV18 and J is TRBJ2-1, with 8 bases aligning to TRBD1. In germline, CDR1 is KGHSH, CDR2 LQKENI. V gave up 3 bases and J gave up 6 bases; unmatched junction bases: 4. The CDR3 consists of 14 residues. CDR3 sequence reads: CASSPDDRGNEQFF. The CDR3 nucleotides are TGTGCCAGCTCACCTGACGACAGGGGCAATGAGCAGTTCTTC.

V is TRBV6-1 and J is TRBJ2-3; TRBD2 matches at 8 bases. Germline values: CDR1 MNHNS, CDR2 SASEGT. With V trimmed by 2 bases and J by 2 bases, 3 bases remained unmatched. The CDR3 is 15 residues long. The DNA for the CDR3 is TGTGCCAGCAGTGAATTAGCGGGGTTCACAGATACGCAGTATTTT. It is translated as CASSELAGFTDTQYF.

The chain has TRBV9 and TRBJ2-3, with TRBD1 identical over 8 bases. The CDR3 consists of 15 residues. Trimming removed 4 bases from V and 1 base from J; junction bases left unmatched: 5. Germline V gives CDR1 SGDLS, CDR2 YYNGEE. CDR3 DNA: TGTGCCAGCAGCTCCGGGGGACAGGGCACAGATACGCAGTATTTT. This translates into CASSSGGQGTDTQYF.

The V call is TRBV5-4, the J call TRBJ1-1, with 9 bases fitting TRBD1. From germline, CDR1 is SGHNT and CDR2 YYREEE (reference sequence). CDR3 length: 15 residues. Trimming removed 5 bases from V and 0 bases from J; junction bases left unmatched: 5. This chain's CDR3 is CASSPQGAMNTEAFF. In DNA form, the CDR3 reads TGTGCCAGCAGTCCACAGGGGGCGATGAACACTGAAGCTTTCTTT. The full variable domain, with the rest looked up from reference TRBV5-4 and TRBJ1-1, is ETGVTQSPTHLIKTRGQQVTLRCSSQSGHNTVSWYQQALGQGPQFIFQYYREEENGRGNFPPRFSGLQFPNYSSELNVNALELDDSALYLCASSPQGAMNTEAFFGQGTRLTVV.

The chain recombines TRBV2 with TRBJ2-1, with a weak D call TRBD2 (7 bases). The V and J ends lost 7 bases and 8 bases respectively, with 15 bases between them. Germline V CDR1 and CDR2: SNHLY, FYNNEI. This CDR3 has 13 residues. As DNA, the CDR3 is TGTGCCAGCAAAAGGGGGGGCCTCGATGAGCAGTTCTTC. Translated: CASKRGGLDEQFF.

The chain recombines TRBV2 with TRBJ1-2, with 7 bases identical to TRBD1. Germline lookup yields CDR1 SNHLY and CDR2 FYNNEI. The CDR3 is made up of 13 amino acids. Unmatched junction bases numbered 8, after V lost 6 bases and J lost 7 bases. CDR3 region: CASSVDRVGGYTF. CDR3 nucleotide sequence: TGTGCCAGCAGCGTCGACAGGGTGGGTGGCTACACCTTC.

The V and J genes are TRBV10-3 and TRBJ2-2; D call uncertain. Trimming stripped 2 bases from V and 4 bases from J, with 5 bases between. The CDR3 contains 13 residues. The germline V gene has CDR1 ENHRY and CDR2 SYGVKD. The CDR3 spells CAISEGPTGELFF. The CDR3 nucleotides are TGTGCCATCAGTGAGGGGCCCACCGGGGAGCTGTTTTTT.